These 25 T cell receptor beta chains were sequenced from one sample in a study of beta chain features in type 1 diabetes. Study-wide points: Researchers report that Type 1 diabetes patients had moderately but significantly shorter TCRB CDR3s across all four CD4+ subsets.

All of the isolated RNA was reverse transcribed, so expressed TCRB transcripts were sequenced. The repertoire was sequenced with immunoSEQ multiplex PCR; TCRdb's copy has only in-frame clones and lacks some. Here the sample spans hundreds of thousands of clones, approximately 11% being singletons. For these receptors, no antigen is known. Source material: naive CD4+ T cells from blood. The receptors derive from a man aged 25-45 years with type 1 diabetes.

This rearrangement joins TRBV7-2 to TRBJ1-1, with 7 bases lining up with TRBD1. The J segment lost 7 bases and the V segment lost 5 bases, leaving 10 bases of the junction unmatched. The CDR3 consists of 14 residues. Germline loops: CDR1 SGHTA, CDR2 FQGNSA. The CDR3 DNA is TGTGCCAGCAGCGCATACCGGGACAGCTTTGAAGCTTTCTTT. Translated: CASSAYRDSFEAFF.

This clone was detected only once. The gene calls are TRBV6-5 and TRBJ2-7; the match to TRBD1 covers 11 bases. Germline CDR1 MNHEY, CDR2 SVGAGI. V was clipped by 7 bases and J by 4 bases; unmatched bases: 6. This CDR3 region has 14 residues. In nucleotides, the CDR3 is TGTGCCAGCAACCGGGACAGGGGGTATTACGAGCAGTACTTC. Amino acid sequence: CASNRDRGYYEQYF.

This clone turned up a few times. CDR3 DNA sequence: TGCGCCAGCAGCTTGGGACAGGGAGGTAGTAATTCACCCCTCCACTTT. Protein product: CASSLGQGGSNSPLHF. V and J are TRBV5-1 and TRBJ1-6, with TRBD1 matching over 7 bases. Germline lookup yields CDR1 SGHRS and CDR2 YFSETQ. The trim removed 0 bases at V and 6 bases at J, leaving 6 bases unmatched. This CDR3 region has 16 residues. Variable domain in full (rest from reference TRBV5-1 and TRBJ1-6): KAGVTQTPRYLIKTRGQQVTLSCSPISGHRSVSWYQQTPGQGLQFLFEYFSETQRNKGNFPGRFSGRQFSNSRSEMNVSTLELGDSALYLCASSLGQGGSNSPLHFGNGTRLTVT.

This clone came up a few times. V and J are TRBV11-2 and TRBJ2-3, with D tentatively TRBD1 (6 bases). The germline V and J ends were trimmed by 1 base and 8 bases, with 13 bases remaining between them. The CDR3 covers 14 residues. Germline V gene lookup returns CDR1 SGHAT and CDR2 FQNNGV. The CDR3 protein is CASSLGHLGATQYF. The CDR3 coding sequence is TGTGCCAGCAGCTTAGGTCACCTGGGGGCTACGCAGTATTTT.

This clone was observed a few times. The V gene is TRBV20-1, the J gene TRBJ2-1, with D unresolved. From germline, CDR1 is DFQATT and CDR2 SNEGSKA (reference sequence). The germline V and J ends were trimmed by 3 bases and 6 bases, with 6 bases remaining between them. This CDR3 contains 11 residues. The CDR3 spells CSARLVNEQFF. In DNA form, the CDR3 reads TGCAGTGCTAGGCTAGTCAATGAGCAGTTCTTC.

This clone was picked up a small number of times. The genes are TRBV7-2 and TRBJ2-7; TRBD2 matches 10 bases. The CDR3 covers 14 residues. CDR1 is SGHTA, CDR2 FQGNSA, per germline. V trimming: 5 bases; J trimming: 2 bases; junction bases outside the gene matches: 3. The CDR3 sequence: CASSRTSGAYEQYF. The DNA of the CDR3 is TGTGCCAGCAGCCGCACTAGCGGGGCCTACGAGCAGTACTTC.

This clone has only a few counts. The rearrangement links TRBV28 to TRBJ1-5, with D hard to call. V was trimmed by 7 bases and J by 2 bases, leaving 6 bases between them. CDR1 is MDHEN, CDR2 SYDVKM, per germline. The CDR3 runs 12 residues. Written as DNA, the CDR3 is TGTGCCAGCACCCCTGGCAATCAGCCCCAGCATTTT. Translation: CASTPGNQPQHF.

This chain connects TRBV28 to TRBJ2-7, with 7 nucleotides matching TRBD1. This CDR3 has 16 residues. The trim removed 0 bases at V and 3 bases at J, leaving 8 bases unmatched. CDR1 is MDHEN, CDR2 SYDVKM, per germline. CDR3 nucleotide sequence: TGTGCCAGCAGTTTATGGGGAACAGGGGTAGACTACGAGCAGTACTTC. It is translated as CASSLWGTGVDYEQYF.

This clone was detected a few times. The chain joins TRBV29-1 to TRBJ1-2, with D maybe TRBD1 (6 bases). The CDR3 is made up of 13 amino acids. Trimming took off 1 base at V and 4 bases at J, with 10 bases between the two ends. Per germline, CDR1 SQVTM and CDR2 ANQGSEA. The CDR3 loop is CSVEGQGIYGYTF. The CDR3 DNA sequence: TGCAGCGTTGAAGGGCAGGGGATCTATGGCTACACCTTC. The full variable domain, completed using reference TRBV29-1 and TRBJ1-2, is SAVISQKPSRDICQRGTSLTIQCQVDSQVTMMFWYRQQPGQSLTLIATANQGSEATYESGFVIDKFPISRPNLTFSTLTVSNMSPEDSSIYLCSVEGQGIYGYTFGSGTRLTVV.

A few counts support this clone. The genes are TRBV27 and TRBJ2-1, with D possibly matching TRBD2 (5 bases). Germline CDR1 MNHEY, CDR2 SMNVEV (reference sequence). V was shortened by 10 bases and J by 8 bases, with 24 bases between the two germline ends. The CDR3 has 15 amino acids. CDR3 protein: CAKPLTRTGNDEQFF. In DNA, the CDR3 is TGTGCCAAACCGTTAACTCGGACGGGGAATGATGAGCAGTTCTTC.

This clone was recorded a few times. V and J are TRBV9 and TRBJ1-5, with D perhaps TRBD1 (5 bases). Deletions cut 2 bases from V and 8 bases from J, with 17 bases between. The germline gives CDR1 SGDLS, CDR2 YYNGEE. This CDR3 region has 15 residues. The CDR3, as DNA: TGTGCCAGCAGCGTCTTCGGTCAGGGCGGTGAGCCCCAGCATTTT. Residues: CASSVFGQGGEPQHF. Full variable domain (remainder filled in from reference TRBV9 and TRBJ1-5): DSGVTQTPKHLITATGQRVTLRCSPRSGDLSVYWYQQSLDQGLQFLIQYYNGEERAKGNILERFSAQQFPDLHSELNLSSLELGDSALYFCASSVFGQGGEPQHFGDGTRLSIL.

The J gene is TRBJ2-7, the V gene TRBV4-1; 10 nucleotides line up with TRBD1. Germline loops: CDR1 MGHRA, CDR2 YSYEKL. The CDR3 extends over 15 amino acids. V shed 4 bases and J 0 bases; nucleotides not matched to a gene: 3. The CDR3 sequence is CASSRGQGYSYEQYF. The CDR3, as DNA: TGCGCCAGCAGCCGGGGACAGGGGTACTCCTACGAGCAGTACTTC.

This clone was counted only a few times. This chain joins TRBV5-1 and TRBJ1-1; 8 bases line up with TRBD1. This CDR3 contains 15 residues. Per germline, CDR1 SGHRS and CDR2 YFSETQ. V lost 2 bases to trimming and J lost 4 bases; unmatched junction nucleotides: 7. CDR3 sequence reads: CASSLGQGGVTEAFF. Written as DNA, the CDR3 is TGCGCCAGCAGCTTAGGACAGGGAGGGGTCACTGAAGCTTTCTTT.

V is TRBV4-3 and J is TRBJ1-4; the D gene is possibly TRBD1 (5 bases). The germline gives CDR1 LGHNA, CDR2 YSLEER. The ends were cut back, 5 bases at V and 8 bases at J, with 18 bases in the middle. This CDR3 has 15 residues. The CDR3 DNA sequence: TGCGCCAGCAGCGGTCGGGCCCTTCGGGGGGAAAAACTGTTTTTT. Translating it yields CASSGRALRGEKLFF.

The rearrangement links TRBV29-1 to TRBJ2-3, with TRBD2 as a possible D gene (6 bases). Trimming removed 3 bases from V and 4 bases from J, with 14 bases in between. Looked up from germline, CDR1 is SQVTM and CDR2 is ANQGSEA. There are 14 residues in the CDR3. CDR3 nucleotide sequence: TGCAGCGTTGACCACCCTTCGGGGGCAGATACGCAGTATTTT. Translated: CSVDHPSGADTQYF.

The chain links TRBV5-1 to TRBJ2-4, with TRBD1 identical over 9 bases. The germline V gene has CDR1 SGHRS and CDR2 YFSETQ. The CDR3 loop spans 16 amino acids. V shed 2 bases and J 6 bases; nucleotides not matched to a gene: 9. CDR3 coding DNA: TGCGCCAGCAGCTTCACAGGGGGCTGGGACCGAAACATTCAGTACTTC. Residues: CASSFTGGWDRNIQYF.

To note about this clone: The identical CDR3 is also encoded by other nucleotide sequences in the sample. The rearrangement uses TRBV18 and TRBJ2-5; possible D gene TRBD2, 5 bases. The CDR3 loop spans 13 amino acids. With 6 bases removed from V and 0 bases from J, the gap between germline ends came to 8 bases. Germline V gives CDR1 KGHSH, CDR2 LQKENI. DNA of the CDR3: TGTGCCAGCTCTCCCGGGGACCAAGAGACCCAGTACTTC. Translating it yields CASSPGDQETQYF.

This clone occurred a few times. This sample includes further DNA sequences coding for the same CDR3. V is TRBV29-1 and J is TRBJ2-5; 9 positions match TRBD2. This CDR3 has 12 residues. The germline gives CDR1 SQVTM, CDR2 ANQGSEA. J gave up 0 bases and V 7 bases, and 0 bases lay outside the gene matches. CDR3 in amino acids: CSGGGDQETQYF. In nucleotides, the CDR3 is TGCAGCGGCGGGGGGGACCAAGAGACCCAGTACTTC.

The chain joins TRBV9 to TRBJ2-3; D gene uncertain. Germline lookup yields CDR1 SGDLS and CDR2 YYNGEE. This CDR3 has 11 amino acids. Trimming pared 4 bases from V and 6 bases from J, leaving 6 bases between. The CDR3 DNA is TGTGCCAGCAGCAGGCGGGATACGCAGTATTTT. It translates to CASSRRDTQYF.

V gene TRBV5-6 combines with J gene TRBJ1-1; a possible D gene is TRBD1 (6 bases). V gave up 2 bases and J gave up 2 bases, with 13 bases separating them. Germline lookup yields CDR1 SGHDT and CDR2 YYEEEE. The CDR3 runs 15 residues. The CDR3 reads CASSLQGRGNTEAFF. The CDR3 DNA is TGTGCCAGCAGCTTACAGGGTCGGGGAAACACTGAAGCTTTCTTT.

The J gene is TRBJ1-2, the V gene TRBV30, with 7 bases identical to TRBD1. Germline V CDR1 and CDR2: GTSNPN, SVGIG (reference sequence). V shed 8 bases, J shed 3 bases, and the junction held 9 bases outside the gene matches. This CDR3 has 13 amino acids. DNA for the CDR3: TGTGCCGGCGACAGGGTCAGTTACTATGGCTACACCTTC. Translation gives CAGDRVSYYGYTF.

A few counts support this clone. The genes are TRBV18 and TRBJ2-7; no clear D. This CDR3 has 13 amino acids. V lost 3 bases and J 3 bases, leaving 9 bases between the germline ends. Per germline, CDR1 KGHSH and CDR2 LQKENI. The CDR3 nucleotides read TGTGCCAGCTCACCCCCAGTCAGCTACGAGCAGTACTTC. Encoded protein: CASSPPVSYEQYF.

This clone turned up a few times. The rearrangement uses TRBV4-2 and TRBJ2-7; D unresolved. V dropped 0 bases and J dropped 0 bases, with 9 bases sitting between them. The germline gives CDR1 LGHNA, CDR2 YNFKEQ. The CDR3 runs to 15 residues. CDR3 sequence: CASSQDQDASYEQYF. The DNA for the CDR3 is TGTGCCAGCAGCCAAGATCAGGATGCCTCCTACGAGCAGTACTTC.

This clone turned up a few times. This sequence joins TRBV10-3 and TRBJ2-5, with D possibly TRBD1 on 6 matching bases. CDR3 length: 11 amino acids. Germline values: CDR1 ENHRY, CDR2 SYGVKD. Trimming stripped 11 bases from V and 1 base from J, with 8 bases between. CDR3 amino acids: CASGAQETQYF. In DNA form, the CDR3 reads TGTGCCTCAGGGGCCCAAGAGACCCAGTACTTC.

The genes are TRBV7-2 and TRBJ1-4; tentatively, D is TRBD1 (6 bases). The CDR3 has 13 amino acids. Trimming took 5 bases from V and 5 from J, leaving 9 bases between them. Germline CDR1 and CDR2: SGHTA and FQGNSA. CDR3 loop: CASSRTVNEKLFF. CDR3 sequence (DNA): TGTGCCAGCAGCCGGACAGTAAATGAAAAACTGTTTTTT.